This T cell receptor (beta chain) emerged from a study of T cells in Graves' hyperthyroidism and ophthalmopathy. Across the study: Specimen type is peripheral blood, collected at initial diagnosis prior to any treatment. Study-wide results and caveats: Most clonotypes that expanded in the thyroid above 0.001 also showed up in blood.

TCR beta CDR3 regions were amplified from RNA. A set of HTBI primers served as the primers for a first-round RT-PCR of the TCR CDR3. TCRdb recomputed calls from the multiplex PCR reads with MiXCR, one row per CDR3 protein. Among nearly 750,000 distinct CDR3 sequences listed, 35% were seen once. This clonotype has ten or more counts. Its antigen is unknown. When ophthalmopathy did not progress within 18 months, Graves' hyperthyroidism was considered stable. Uncontrolled infection, other autoimmune disease, pregnancy or lactation disqualified patients from enrolment. Germline V gene data show CDR1 as SGHRS and CDR2 as YFSETQ. This CDR3 is 15 amino acids long. V dropped 0 bases and J dropped 4; count of bases not matched to a gene: 3.

Sequencing was performed on blood. The clonotype comes from a woman between 40 and 55 years old with Graves' hyperthyroidism. This chain links TRBV5-1 with TRBJ2-7; 11 bases agree with TRBD1. The CDR3 coding sequence is TGCGCCAGCAGCTTGGATGGACAGGGGGCGTACGAGCAGTACTTC. This sequence encodes CASSLDGQGAYEQYF.